This is a list of T cell receptor beta chains from one sample in a study of cytomegalovirus exposure and HLA in healthy donors. Some clones are missing from TCRdb's copy, which holds only in-frame ones; the method was immunoSEQ multiplex PCR. Of fewer than 120,000 clones in the sample, approximately 86% were seen once. Source material: PBMCs. These receptors all stem from a man between 40 and 49 years old in good health and CMV-seronegative. Both conserved end residues are trimmed from each CDR3. The D gene is left open where the match is weak. Rows give clone size only sometimes, using once, few, many, or a class for an expanded clone.

D gene	J gene	clone size	V gene	CDR3 protein
TRBD1	TRBJ2-1	.	TRBV9	ASSVERTGRRNEQF
TRBD1	TRBJ2-7	.	TRBV7-8	ASSLGQGFHEQY
.	TRBJ1-1	.	TRBV2	ASSLNWFEAF
TRBD1	TRBJ2-2	once	TRBV15	ATSRGTGGTGELF
.	TRBJ1-5	.	TRBV4-3	ASSQDGRGNQPQH
.	TRBJ2-2	few	TRBV4-1	ASSHKTANTGELF
TRBD1	TRBJ1-5	few	TRBV28	ASSDLDRQYVSNQPQH
TRBD1	TRBJ2-7	.	TRBV27	ASSSRDRVTYEQY
TRBD1	TRBJ1-1	.	TRBV27	ASSRPGTGGTEAF
TRBD1	TRBJ2-7	.	TRBV18	ASSPTLGQESYEQY
.	TRBJ2-7	.	TRBV28	ASSVPSIDSSYEQY
.	TRBJ1-1	.	TRBV11-1	ASSFEGGRTEAF
.	TRBJ2-1	few	TRBV19	ASSIHRDYEQF
TRBD1	TRBJ1-1	.	TRBV5-6	ASGGQGGNTEAF
TRBD1	TRBJ2-2	.	TRBV6-6	ASRLTGDTGELF
.	TRBJ1-2	.	TRBV5-1	ASSLDGGDYGYT
TRBD1	TRBJ2-6	.	TRBV5-1	ASSYRTGEGISGANVLT
TRBD1	TRBJ2-5	.	TRBV2	ASSLVGQGMRETQY
.	TRBJ1-1	once	TRBV20-1	SARLVSAF
.	TRBJ1-6	.	TRBV6-1	ASSEPGRGSGSNSPLH
TRBD2	TRBJ2-5	.	TRBV5-1	ASSCGAGGQETQY
TRBD1	TRBJ1-2	.	TRBV9	ASSVASSPGQYGYT
TRBD1	TRBJ1-5	.	TRBV6-5	ASSYSTTGGNQPQH
.	TRBJ2-4	.	TRBV6-5	ASSYSASSAKNIQY
.	TRBJ1-2	once	TRBV6-1	ASRLANYGYT
.	TRBJ2-7	.	TRBV5-6	ASSWTDSSYEQY
.	TRBJ2-3	once	TRBV5-4	ASSPPGRGSTDTQY
.	TRBJ1-4	.	TRBV28	ASGPSRSLNEKLF
.	TRBJ2-5	.	TRBV7-9	ASSPSNGAQY
.	TRBJ2-7	.	TRBV4-2	ASSQPDLGYEQY
.	TRBJ2-5	.	TRBV10-1	ARRICSSSETQY
TRBD2	TRBJ2-3	.	TRBV5-4	ASSLGASGGTDTQY
TRBD1	TRBJ1-5	.	TRBV28	ASSRDSINQPQH
.	TRBJ1-2	.	TRBV6-1	ASSEEGGRMNYGYT